The subject of this entry is one TCR beta chain. Its specificity is not known. The germline gives CDR1 SGHAT, CDR2 FQNNGV. This CDR3 comprises 15 residues. In the PCR, 60 Vbeta and 13 Jbeta primers were used. The table came from immunoSEQ multiplex PCR; TCRdb's copy has only in-frame clones and leaves some out. This table has just over 200,000 clones, around four fifths appearing once. This sample was included in a study of cytomegalovirus exposure and HLA in healthy donors. Overall study: Unique TCRs numbering around 85 million, obtained from HLA-typed donors, made up an early data release.

Study-level findings and limits: In a later analysis, a genetic analysis reported fewer productive-TCR N-insertions in an Asian-associated ancestry cluster than the cohort average.

The chain couples TRBV11-2 to TRBJ2-5, with D unclear. The better agreement between TRBJ2-7 and the DNA end casts doubt on the J call. Sequencing used PBMCs. This TCR came from a man aged 50 to 59 in good health and CMV-seronegative. In nucleotides, the CDR3 is TGTGCCAGCAGCTCCCTGGCAGGCGCTTCCTACGAGCAGTACTTC. Its translation: CASSSLAGASYEQYF.